A single sample gave rise to the 26 T cell receptor beta chains below, sequenced in a study of vaccination effects on CD4 cells after COVID-19. Antigen specificity for these receptors is unknown. In the ViraFEST assay, antigen-specific CD4+ clonotypes were identified by expansion after peptide-pool stimulation. CD4+ T cells were isolated after around 9 days of culture. Of the BNT162b2 and mRNA-1273 vaccines, participants received two doses of one or the other. Assay: immunoSEQ multiplex PCR; the TCRdb copy retains only in-frame clones and omits some. The sample carries fewer than 30,000 clones, less than 75% recorded once. The sample here was CD4+ T cells from PBMCs cultured with SARS-CoV-2 spike peptides, taken after COVID-19 vaccination. The receptors originated from a human donor who received a COVID-19 vaccine.

The chain recombines TRBV9 with TRBJ1-1; TRBD1 might be the D (5 bases). V lost 0 bases and J 4 bases, leaving 10 bases between the germline ends. CDR3 length equals 14 residues. Germline CDR1 is SGDLS and CDR2 is YYNGEE. CDR3 nucleotides: TGTGCCAGCAGCGTAGGACCCACAGGCACTGAAGCTTTCTTT. Translation gives CASSVGPTGTEAFF.

The V and J genes are TRBV3-1 (or the pseudogene TRBV3-2) and TRBJ2-1; possible D gene TRBD2, 6 bases. There are 17 residues in the CDR3. With 2 bases removed from V and 5 bases from J, the gap between germline ends came to 19 bases. In germline, CDR1 is LGHDT, CDR2 YNNKEL (reference sequence). Here the CDR3 reads CASSQLSLALGDNEQFF. The DNA of the CDR3 is TGTGCCAGCAGCCAACTCTCACTAGCTCTCGGAGACAATGAGCAGTTCTTC.

V is TRBV6-5 and J is TRBJ2-7, with D tentatively TRBD1 or TRBD2 (5 bases each). The CDR3 spans 14 residues. V was pared by 11 bases and J by 0 bases, with 17 bases between. Germline V gene lookup returns CDR1 MNHEY and CDR2 SVGAGI. CDR3 in amino acids: CAAARDGISYEQYF. The CDR3, as DNA: TGTGCCGCCGCTCGGGACGGCATCTCCTACGAGCAGTACTTC.

The rearrangement uses TRBV7-8 and TRBJ2-5, with D possibly TRBD1 on 6 matching bases. This CDR3 spans 14 amino acids. Germline lookup yields CDR1 SGHVS and CDR2 FQNEAQ. V gave up 1 base and J gave up 1 base, with 7 bases separating them. CDR3 loop: CASSLGTAQETQYF. The DNA for the CDR3 is TGTGCCAGCAGCTTAGGGACAGCCCAAGAGACCCAGTACTTC.

This chain uses TRBV18 with TRBJ1-4; the D is unclear. CDR1 and CDR2 from the germline V gene are KGHSH and LQKENI. Trimming pared 4 bases from V and 0 bases from J, leaving 9 bases between. This CDR3 comprises 15 residues. CDR3 protein: CASSRTETTNEKLFF. DNA of the CDR3: TGTGCCAGCTCACGGACGGAAACAACTAATGAAAAACTGTTTTTT.

The chain employs TRBV12-3 or TRBV12-4 and TRBJ2-1; D possibly corresponds to TRBD1 (5 bases). This CDR3 has 13 amino acids. The V end was cut by 4 bases, the J end by 11 bases, with 15 bases between. Written as DNA, the CDR3 is TGTGCCAGCAGTTCATTAGGGCAGGGCAAGCAGTTCTTC. Its protein product is CASSSLGQGKQFF.

This chain links TRBV10-2 with TRBJ1-1; no reliable D call. Looked up from germline, CDR1 is WSHSY and CDR2 is SAAADI. Trimming took 3 bases from V and 7 from J, leaving 18 bases between them. The CDR3 runs to 15 residues. CDR3 sequence reads: CASSDPGFSFDEAFF. CDR3 bases: TGCGCCAGCAGTGACCCAGGATTTTCTTTTGATGAAGCTTTCTTT.

The J gene is TRBJ1-1, the V gene TRBV5-3; TRBD1 agrees at 9 bases. TRBV5-3 is noted as an ORF with a role that remains uncertain. The CDR3 is made up of 14 amino acids. V was clipped by 6 bases and J by 2 bases; unmatched bases: 5. The CDR3 spells CARNRTGANTEAFF. CDR3 nucleotide sequence: TGTGCCAGAAACCGGACAGGGGCTAACACTGAAGCTTTCTTT.

The CDR3 is CASSVEGTGAYEQYF. In nucleotides, the CDR3 is TGTGCCAGCAGCGTAGAAGGGACAGGAGCCTACGAGCAGTACTTC. The chain combines TRBV9 with TRBJ2-7, with 8 positions matching TRBD1. CDR1 SGDLS and CDR2 YYNGEE come from the germline V gene. J lost 2 bases, V lost 0 bases, and 4 bases had no gene match. This CDR3 has 15 residues.

V is TRBV5-1 and J is TRBJ1-2; D is unclear. V was trimmed by 1 base and J by 1 base, leaving 23 bases between them. CDR3 length: 19 amino acids. Germline values: CDR1 SGHRS, CDR2 YFSETQ. CDR3 nucleotides: TGCGCCAGCAGCTTGCGGGAACGGACCGCCACTTCATTTAACTATGGCTACACCTTC. This codes for CASSLRERTATSFNYGYTF.

The rearrangement joins TRBV29-1 to TRBJ2-7; 8 nucleotides align to TRBD1. V shed 3 bases, J shed 4 bases, and the junction held 5 bases outside the gene matches. CDR3 length: 13 amino acids. In germline, CDR1 is SQVTM, CDR2 ANQGSEA. CDR3 amino acids: CSVDLGQGYEQYF. DNA for the CDR3: TGCAGCGTTGACCTCGGACAGGGATACGAGCAGTACTTC.

V gene TRBV12-3 or TRBV12-4 combines with J gene TRBJ1-1; possible D gene TRBD1, 5 bases. Trimming took 4 bases from V and 10 from J, leaving 13 bases between them. This CDR3 spans 12 amino acids. The CDR3 protein is CASSSGTGRAFF. The CDR3 DNA is TGTGCCAGCAGTTCCGGGACGGGTAGAGCTTTCTTT.

The V call is TRBV10-3, the J call TRBJ1-2; D unclear. This CDR3 has 15 amino acids. Trimming cost V 0 bases and J 4 bases, with 12 bases left between them. From germline, CDR1 is ENHRY and CDR2 SYGVKD. CDR3 amino acids: CAISESETVTYGYTF. The CDR3 DNA sequence: TGTGCCATCAGTGAGTCCGAGACCGTTACCTATGGCTACACCTTC.

The chain employs TRBV7-9 and TRBJ2-5, with D perhaps TRBD2 (5 bases). Per germline, CDR1 SEHNR and CDR2 FQNEAQ (reference sequence). The CDR3 consists of 11 residues. The CDR3: CVPGSQETQYF. The CDR3 bases are TGTGTACCGGGGAGCCAAGAGACCCAGTACTTC.

The chain has TRBV27 and TRBJ2-4; D is unresolved. Germline CDR1 is MNHEY and CDR2 is SMNVEV (reference sequence). V shed 4 bases and J shed 1 base, with 11 bases lying between them. The CDR3 is made up of 15 amino acids. Here the CDR3 reads CASSSPGRAKNIQYF. Written as DNA, the CDR3 is TGTGCCAGCAGTTCCCCCGGACGGGCCAAAAACATTCAGTACTTC.

This clone appeared a few times. The V and J genes are TRBV3-1 (or the pseudogene TRBV3-2) and TRBJ2-7; 11 bases fit TRBD2. Trimming cost V 2 bases and J 7 bases; bases outside gene matches: 4. CDR1 LGHDT and CDR2 YNNKEL come from the germline V gene (reference sequence). This CDR3 is built from 14 residues. For the CDR3, the DNA is TGTGCCAGCAGCCAATCTAGCGGGGGGAAAGAGCAGTACTTC. This codes for CASSQSSGGKEQYF.

This chain connects TRBV19 to TRBJ1-2; the D is unclear. This CDR3 is built from 14 residues. The germline CDR1 and CDR2 sequences are LNHDA and SQIVND (reference sequence). Trimming removed 4 bases from V and 4 bases from J, with 13 bases in between. The CDR3 spells CASSTRGATYGYTF. CDR3 nucleotide sequence: TGTGCCAGTAGTACCAGAGGCGCTACCTATGGCTACACCTTC.

This chain joins TRBV14 and TRBJ1-3, with TRBD1 as a possible D gene (5 bases). V lost 4 bases to trimming and J lost 4 bases, with 17 bases between them. Germline V gene data show CDR1 as SGHDN and CDR2 as FVKESK. This CDR3 is built from 16 residues. CDR3 sequence (DNA): TGTGCCAGCAGCCCTAGCTTGGGGCTTGTAGGAAACACCATATATTTT. The encoded protein is CASSPSLGLVGNTIYF.

J is TRBJ1-4 and V is TRBV7-9; D unresolved. CDR3 length: 11 residues. Germline V gene lookup returns CDR1 SEHNR and CDR2 FQNEAQ (reference sequence). V lost 4 bases to trimming and J lost 8 bases, with 5 bases between them. CDR3 protein: CASSSAEKLFF. The DNA of the CDR3 is TGTGCCAGCAGCTCAGCGGAAAAACTGTTTTTT.

This chain joins TRBV21-1 and TRBJ1-2. TRBV21-1 is a known pseudogene. The CDR3 runs to 15 residues. The CDR3 reads CASSNERVVGYGYTF. The CDR3 DNA follows: TGTGCCAGCAGCAACGAGAGAGTTGTCGGCTATGGCTACACCTTC.

This chain uses TRBV2 with TRBJ1-2, with 10 bases lining up with TRBD1. The V gene's germline CDR1 is SNHLY and CDR2 FYNNEI. The CDR3 extends over 17 amino acids. V lost 5 bases, J lost 0 bases, and 9 bases stayed unmatched. The CDR3 DNA sequence: TGTGCCAGCAGTCACCGGGACAGGGGAAGTACTAACTATGGCTACACCTTC. It translates to CASSHRDRGSTNYGYTF.

V and J are TRBV6-6 and TRBJ1-2; D perhaps matches TRBD1 (5 bases). V was shortened by 5 bases and J by 4 bases, with 14 bases between the two germline ends. The CDR3 loop spans 14 amino acids. Germline V gene lookup returns CDR1 MNHNY and CDR2 SVGAGI (reference sequence). CDR3 loop: CASSKAGASYGYTF. As DNA, the CDR3 is TGTGCCAGCAGTAAAGCCGGGGCCTCCTATGGCTACACCTTC.

The chain uses TRBV10-2 and TRBJ2-7; no firm D call. Trimming removed 6 bases from V and 6 bases from J, with 15 bases in between. Per the germline V gene, CDR1 is WSHSY and CDR2 is SAAADI. This CDR3 is built from 13 residues. The CDR3 region has the DNA TGCGCCAGCAGAGGGCAGACCATGGCCGAGCAGTACTTC. The encoded protein is CASRGQTMAEQYF.

The chain is built from TRBV6-5 and TRBJ2-7, with a tentative D call TRBD2 (5 bases). The V end was cut by 7 bases, the J end by 7 bases, with 14 bases between. The CDR3 extends over 12 amino acids. Looked up from germline, CDR1 is MNHEY and CDR2 is SVGAGI. As DNA, the CDR3 is TGTGCCAGCAACCCGGGGTTGGGGGAGCAGTACTTC. It codes for CASNPGLGEQYF.

The V gene is TRBV3-1 (or the pseudogene TRBV3-2), the J gene TRBJ2-2; D could derive from TRBD1 or TRBD2 (5 bases each). Looked up from germline, CDR1 is LGHDT and CDR2 is YNNKEL (reference sequence). Trimming took off 0 bases at V and 5 bases at J, with 16 bases between the two ends. The CDR3 runs to 17 residues. CDR3 loop: CASSQEGVGRATGELFF. In nucleotides, the CDR3 is TGTGCCAGCAGCCAAGAGGGGGTTGGCAGGGCGACCGGGGAGCTGTTTTTT.

Comments on this clone: This may come from a read error, since a much larger clone is one base off. The identical CDR3 is also encoded by other nucleotide sequences in the sample. The chain employs TRBV6-1 and TRBJ2-5; 11 bases match TRBD2. CDR3 length: 15 amino acids. With V trimmed by 2 bases and J by 2 bases, 1 base remained unmatched. Germline-derived CDR1 and CDR2 are MNHNS and SASEGT. DNA of the CDR3: TGTGCCAGCAGTGAATTAGCGGGGGGGCAAGAGACCCAGTACTTC. Amino acids: CASSELAGGQETQYF.